One TCR beta chain is described in this entry. Its antigen remains unidentified. V was shortened by 5 bases and J by 4 bases, with 15 bases between the two germline ends. Germline CDR1 is SGHVS and CDR2 is FNYEAQ. The CDR3 contains 15 residues. From the RT-PCR reads, TCRdb called clonotypes with MiXCR, one entry per CDR3 protein. The sample contains over 650,000 distinct CDR3 sequences, less than 20% of which appear only once. The data stem from a study of response to subunit inactivated influenza vaccine. Broader study findings: After each seasonal influenza vaccination, few new T cells are recruited, the authors suggested.

The clonotype comes from a man aged 50 or older who received an inactivated influenza vaccine. The sequences come from PBMCs from blood, collected 4 to 6 days after vaccination. The chain carries TRBV7-6 and TRBJ2-1; a weak D match, TRBD2 (7 bases). In DNA form, the CDR3 reads TGTGCCAGCAGCGGGGGAGGGGGTTGGTACAATGAGCAGTTCTTC. As protein: CASSGGGGWYNEQFF.